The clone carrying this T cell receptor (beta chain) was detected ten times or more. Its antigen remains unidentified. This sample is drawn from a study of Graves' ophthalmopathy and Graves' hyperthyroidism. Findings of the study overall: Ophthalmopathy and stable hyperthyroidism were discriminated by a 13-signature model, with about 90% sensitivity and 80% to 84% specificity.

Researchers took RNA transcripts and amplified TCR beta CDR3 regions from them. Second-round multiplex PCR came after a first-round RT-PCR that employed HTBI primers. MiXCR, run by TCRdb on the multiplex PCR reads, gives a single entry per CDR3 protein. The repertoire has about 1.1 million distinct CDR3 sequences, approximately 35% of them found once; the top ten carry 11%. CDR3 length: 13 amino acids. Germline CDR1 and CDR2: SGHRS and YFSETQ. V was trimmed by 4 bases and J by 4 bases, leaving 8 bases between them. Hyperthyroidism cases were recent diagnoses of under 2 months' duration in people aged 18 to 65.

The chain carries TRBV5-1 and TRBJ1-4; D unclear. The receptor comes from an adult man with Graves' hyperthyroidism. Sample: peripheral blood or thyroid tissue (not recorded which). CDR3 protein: CASSAYGNEKLFF. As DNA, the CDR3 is TGCGCCAGCAGCGCTTACGGTAATGAAAAACTGTTTTTT.